The rows below give T cell receptor beta chains drawn from one sample of a study of cytomegalovirus exposure and HLA in healthy donors. Profiling relied on immunoSEQ multiplex PCR, and the TCRdb table lists in-frame clones only, not all of them. Among about 62,000 clones listed, approximately 75% were seen once. The sequencing sample was made of PBMCs. The receptors were sampled from a woman under 40 in good health and CMV-seronegative. The CDR3 runs from the conserved cysteine through the conserved F or W. The order of the fields is V gene, clone size, CDR3 protein. Expanded clones get a size class; other rows say once, few or many, or leave the size out.

>TRBV19|.
CASSDRTGGRETQYF
>TRBV2|few
CASSERGSNQPQHF
>TRBV10-2|.
CAGLKSGSETQYF
>TRBV9|.
CASSAYRGPDTQYF
>TRBV13|few
CASIRAGGPHEQYF
>TRBV6-4|few
CASSRGILQDTDTQYF
>TRBV28|few
CASRPRNIDRAYF
>TRBV7-7|.
CASSPGTDTQYF
>TRBV5-5|.
CASSQSPTRIAGGAYEQYF
>TRBV5-6|.
CASSLETGWFYGYTF
>TRBV6-5|.
CASSRLGTVYNEQFF
>TRBV7-8|.
CASSSPQGKEQFF
>TRBV28|.
CASRGGWSPTFDTEAFF
>TRBV6-1|once
CASRVREQFF
>TRBV13|few
CASSSTRDNEQFF
>TRBV29-1|once
CSVVELAGYNEQFF
>TRBV7-3|.
CASSFNSIAGGREQFF
>TRBV30|once
CAWNARWGGGQGAKETQYF
>TRBV10-3|.
CASGGGQGPPLNTGELFF
>TRBV5-8|.
CASSSGQDFRDTQYF
>TRBV7-9|.
CALLRAEGTSNEQYF
>TRBV10-3|.
CAISESSGTSGNGEQFF
>TRBV13|.
CASSLGLERVQYF
>TRBV19|few
CASSSPRLGGQETQYF
>TRBV5-4|.
CASSLDGQGRYEQYF
>TRBV7-2|.
CASSLIQGGAGELFF
>TRBV10-2|.
CASSESRGARYEQYF
>TRBV5-1|.
CASSIGTGEETQYF
>TRBV10-3|.
CAISERTGFQGYTF
>TRBV27|.
CASSLLAGGPGNEQFF
>TRBV10-1|.
CASSLTGTHTGELFF
>TRBV7-9|.
CASSTSGTGNTGELFF
>TRBV6-5|.
CASSYSWLRGNYGYTF
>TRBV6-5|.
CASSSTVPGNTIYF
>TRBV5-1|.
CASSPDSFNYGYTF
>TRBV5-1|.
CASSTGTATDTQYF
>TRBV15|.
CATRELADTGELFF
>TRBV5-1|.
CASSSKLAASTDTQYF
>TRBV5-1|few
CASSSGLAGDHEQYF
>TRBV9|.
CASSTDYPYNEQFF
>TRBV27|few
CASSLLGGSYNEQFF
>TRBV7-9|.
CASSLGPSEQYF
>TRBV28|.
CASSFERVQSHEQFF
>TRBV9|.
CASSVAVTRGTDTQYF
>TRBV27|.
CASSTKDTNTEAFF
>TRBV19|.
CASRTTYMNTEAFF
>TRBV10-3|.
CAISESGTRRFF
>TRBV25-1|.
CASSGGTSGIYEQYF
>TRBV6-6|.
CASIRDKHYNEQFF
>TRBV5-1|.
CASSSLAGPSYEQYF
>TRBV6-6|.
CASSGPGQGGYEQYF
>TRBV18|few
CASSRGGLIYGYTF
>TRBV19|few
CASSMSTDNRLETF
>TRBV7-9|few
CASSLSTSGANWEQYF
>TRBV25-1|.
CASSEPGSVIEQYF